The clone carrying this T cell receptor (beta chain) turned up a few times. Its antigen is as yet unknown. This may be a read error: a much more frequent sequence differs by one nucleotide. In TCRdb, the 5' RACE reads were re-called with MiXCR into one record per CDR3 protein. The sample contains around 250,000 distinct CDR3 sequences, roughly 5.2% of which appear only once. The data were obtained in a study of T cells after yellow fever vaccination. On the study more broadly: Each low-cell-number fraction was prepared by means of SMART-Seq v4 Ultra Low Input. Broader study findings: Reappearance after the booster was seen for most primary-vaccination clones, at 95% to 96% CD4 and 88% CD8. The CD4 compartment and the CD8 compartment contained a small share of clonotypes in common.

CDR3 length: 11 amino acids. V gave up 4 bases and J gave up 7 bases, with 4 bases separating them. This clonotype was obtained from a man between 18 and 29 years old who received the YFV17D yellow fever vaccine. The V gene is TRBV12-3 or TRBV12-4, the J gene TRBJ2-2; D is uncertain. The specimen was CD4+ T cells sorted from PBMCs, collected on the day of the yellow fever booster vaccination. CDR3 coding DNA: TGTGCCAGCAGTTGGGGCGGGGAGCTGTTTTTT. This gives the protein CASSWGGELFF.